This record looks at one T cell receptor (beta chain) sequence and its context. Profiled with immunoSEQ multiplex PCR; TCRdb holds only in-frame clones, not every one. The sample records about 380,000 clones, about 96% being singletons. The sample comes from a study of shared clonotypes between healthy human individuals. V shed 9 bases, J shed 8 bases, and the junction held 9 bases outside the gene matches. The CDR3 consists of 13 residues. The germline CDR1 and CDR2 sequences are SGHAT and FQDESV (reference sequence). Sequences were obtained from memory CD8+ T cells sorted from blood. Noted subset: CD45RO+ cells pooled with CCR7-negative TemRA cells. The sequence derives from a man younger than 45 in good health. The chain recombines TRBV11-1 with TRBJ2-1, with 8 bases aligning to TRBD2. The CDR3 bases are TGTGCCAGGCCGGGACTAGAGGATGATGAGCAGTTCTTC. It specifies CARPGLEDDEQFF.